Sequencing of this TCR beta chain was carried out in a study of shared clonotypes between healthy human individuals. Study results and caveats: The study sampled only blood, and tissue repertoires likely differ.

V dropped 3 bases and J dropped 4 bases, with 12 bases sitting between them. Germline V gives CDR1 ENHRY, CDR2 SYGVKD. This CDR3 is built from 14 residues. Comment on this clone: The antigen is not known. Other DNA sequences in the sample encode the same CDR3.

The assay ran at deep level. In replicate PCRs of sorted subsets, approximately 200 ng DNA, about 30,000 T cell genomes, was used. This table comes from immunoSEQ multiplex PCR, and its TCRdb copy is limited to in-frame clones, with some not included. The sample yields under 2,500,000 clones, around 95% seen once. The sequence derives from a man aged 18 to 35 in good health. Specimen: naive CD4+ T cells sorted from blood. Subset reported: CD45RA+ positively selected. The rearrangement joins TRBV10-3 to TRBJ1-2; the D gene is possibly TRBD1 (6 bases). The CDR3 protein is CAISDGRGGYGYTF. The CDR3 region has the DNA TGTGCCATCAGTGACGGCAGGGGAGGCTATGGCTACACCTTC.